Reported below is one T cell receptor beta chain. What it binds is unknown. The data were obtained in a study of identical twins. The CDR3 contains 12 residues. Study-wide results and limits: Low generation probability was overrepresented in out-of-frame alpha sequences shared by twins.

In TCRdb, the 5' RACE reads were re-called with MiXCR into one record per CDR3 protein. Among fewer than 900,000 distinct CDR3 sequences, approximately 21% were seen once, and the ten largest hold 4% to 4.5%. The sample was also reused in another study, on T cells expressing NK-cell markers.

The clonotype comes from a woman between 18 and 29 years old in good health. The sequencing input was PBMCs. V usage is TRBV23-1 and J usage is TRBJ2-5; maybe TRBD2 (6 bases). TRBV23-1 qualifies as an ORF whose function is uncertain. The CDR3 reads CAAYGEEETQYF. For the CDR3, the DNA is TGCGCAGCGTACGGGGAGGAAGAGACCCAGTACTTC.